The entry below gives a single TCR beta chain sequence along with its context. Its antigen is not identified. These data are taken from a study of T cell responses to AZD1222 COVID-19 vaccine. Study findings and constraints: No day 14 peak samples; only post-peak repertoires were characterized. Possibly, clonal diversity was underestimated; donors were largely white British and included more females. A reported finding is that nearly half of spike-specific TCRs target unmutated variant regions. Two AZD1222 administrations were followed by greater Spike-specific TCR breadth and depth.

Measured with immunoSEQ multiplex PCR; TCRdb has only the in-frame clones, and not every one. The profile shows some 120,000 clones, approximately 90% of them singletons. There are 15 residues in the CDR3. The germline V and J ends were trimmed by 2 bases and 0 bases, with 10 bases remaining between them. Germline assignment: CDR1 MNHEY and CDR2 SVGAGI. The V and J genes are TRBV6-5 and TRBJ1-2, with D possibly being TRBD1 (6 bases). The source was peripheral blood, collected on day 0 of MenACWY control vaccination. The receptor was derived from an adult in good health. The DNA of the CDR3 is TGTGCCAGCAGTTACAGTACAGGGACTAACTATGGCTACACCTTC. Amino acid sequence: CASSYSTGTNYGYTF.